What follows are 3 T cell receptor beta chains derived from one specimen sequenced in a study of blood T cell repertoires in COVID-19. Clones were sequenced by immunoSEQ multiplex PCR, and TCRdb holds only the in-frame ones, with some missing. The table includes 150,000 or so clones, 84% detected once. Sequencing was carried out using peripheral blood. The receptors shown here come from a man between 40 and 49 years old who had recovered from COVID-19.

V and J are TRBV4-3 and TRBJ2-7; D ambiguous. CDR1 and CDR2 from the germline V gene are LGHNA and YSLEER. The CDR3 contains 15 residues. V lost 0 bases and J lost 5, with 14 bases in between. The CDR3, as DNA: TGCGCCAGCAGCCAAGAAGAGACTCCCTGGCACGAGCAGTACTTC. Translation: CASSQEETPWHEQYF.

CDR3 in amino acids: CASSAGGKETQYF. The CDR3 DNA sequence: TGTGCCAGCAGCGCAGGGGGCAAGGAGACCCAGTACTTC. The chain is built from TRBV7-3 and TRBJ2-5; 8 bases are shared with TRBD1. Germline values: CDR1 SGHTA, CDR2 FQGTGA. V trimming: 5 bases; J trimming: 5 bases; junction bases outside the gene matches: 4. The CDR3 sequence is 13 residues long.

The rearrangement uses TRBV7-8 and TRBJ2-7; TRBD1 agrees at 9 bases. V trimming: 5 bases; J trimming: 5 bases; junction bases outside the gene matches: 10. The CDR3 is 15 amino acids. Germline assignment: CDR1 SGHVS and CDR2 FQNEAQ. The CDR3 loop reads CASSPGQGKRDEQYF. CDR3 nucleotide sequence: TGTGCCAGCAGCCCGGGACAGGGAAAAAGGGACGAGCAGTACTTC.